What follows are 26 T cell receptor beta chains derived from one specimen sequenced in a study of control samples from healthy donors and cancer patients. Sequencing was performed with immunoSEQ multiplex PCR; in TCRdb, only in-frame clones are kept and a portion is missing. The sample has fewer than 100,000 clones, about 88% seen once; the top ten hold around 5.4%. Sequenced material: blood. Source of these receptors: a woman aged 45-60 years in good health.

V gene TRBV5-8 combines with J gene TRBJ2-1; no reliable D call. Germline V gives CDR1 SGHTS, CDR2 YDEGEE. The V and J ends lost 0 bases and 3 bases respectively, with 4 bases between them. This CDR3 contains 13 residues. The CDR3 nucleotides are TGTGCCAGCAGCTTGGATCTCTACAATGAGCAGTTCTTC. It codes for CASSLDLYNEQFF.

The rearrangement links TRBV6-6 to TRBJ1-1; D not certain. The CDR3 consists of 12 residues. V shed 5 bases and J shed 7 bases, with 11 bases lying between them. CDR1 and CDR2 (germline): MNHNY, SVGAGI (reference sequence). The chain's CDR3 is CASSTRGNEAFF. CDR3 sequence (DNA): TGTGCCAGCAGTACCCGAGGAAATGAAGCTTTCTTT.

The sample holds a few counts of this clone. Given the absence of the conserved phenylalanine or tryptophan at the CDR3 end, a read error is likely. Because the CDR3's place on the DNA is in doubt, the DNA is left out and the CDR3 is given as listed by TCRdb. The chain uses TRBV7-5 and TRBJ1-1. TRBV7-5 is a pseudogene segment. The CDR3 spans 11 residues, counting both ends. The CDR3: CARSLGSEHVL.

This chain links TRBV7-2 with TRBJ2-1; the D gene is possibly TRBD1 (6 bases). V shed 1 base and J shed 1 base, with 14 bases lying between them. The CDR3 has 17 residues. Germline CDR1 reads SGHTA; CDR2 reads FQGNSA. The CDR3: CASSLGVQGPSYNEQFF. For the CDR3, the DNA is TGTGCCAGCAGCTTAGGAGTTCAGGGGCCGTCCTACAATGAGCAGTTCTTC.

The chain combines TRBV19 with TRBJ1-2, with TRBD1 matching 9 bases. Germline assignment: CDR1 LNHDA and CDR2 SQIVND (reference sequence). J was trimmed by 4 bases and V by 3 bases; bases with no gene match: 6. The CDR3 is made up of 15 amino acids. Here the CDR3 reads CASSIPGQGIYGYTF. The CDR3 bases are TGTGCCAGTAGTATCCCGGGACAGGGAATCTATGGCTACACCTTC.

V is TRBV5-1 and J is TRBJ2-7; possible D gene TRBD2, 5 bases. This CDR3 is 15 amino acids long. Per the germline V gene, CDR1 is SGHRS and CDR2 is YFSETQ. The ends were cut back, 0 bases at V and 3 bases at J, with 13 bases in the middle. For the CDR3, the DNA is TGCGCCAGCAGCTTGGTAGCGACGGGGATCTACGAGCAGTACTTC. Protein sequence: CASSLVATGIYEQYF.

V is TRBV18 and J is TRBJ1-5, with 8 bases fitting TRBD1. The germline gives CDR1 KGHSH, CDR2 LQKENI. This CDR3 is 17 amino acids long. V was clipped by 3 bases and J by 0 bases; unmatched bases: 7. In DNA form, the CDR3 reads TGTGCCAGCTCACCCACAGGGGGAATCGATAGCAATCAGCCCCAGCATTTT. Encoded protein: CASSPTGGIDSNQPQHF.

The J gene is TRBJ2-2, the V gene TRBV6-5; no definite D call. Germline values: CDR1 MNHEY, CDR2 SVGAGI. V was trimmed by 7 bases and J by 6 bases, leaving 12 bases between them. The CDR3 runs to 13 residues. In DNA, the CDR3 is TGTGCCAGCAAACCTAGGGCGGCCGGGGAGCTGTTTTTT. Encoded protein: CASKPRAAGELFF.

V usage is TRBV2 and J usage is TRBJ1-2; tentative D call: TRBD1 (6 bases). Trimming removed 4 bases at V and 8 bases at J, with 14 bases between. The CDR3 extends over 13 amino acids. Germline CDR1 reads SNHLY; CDR2 reads FYNNEI. The CDR3 sequence is CASSGQQGGGYTF. The DNA for the CDR3 is TGTGCCAGCAGTGGTCAACAGGGTGGCGGCTACACCTTC. Combining the CDR3 with reference TRBV2 and TRBJ1-2 gives the whole variable domain EPEVTQTPSHQVTQMGQEVILRCVPISNHLYFYWYRQILGQKVEFLVSFYNNEISEKSEIFDDQFSVERPDGSNFTLKIRSTKLEDSAMYFCASSGQQGGGYTFGSGTRLTVV.

The V and J genes are TRBV25-1 and TRBJ1-1, with a tentative D call TRBD1 (5 bases). V lost 6 bases and J lost 7, with 15 bases in between. Germline CDR1 reads MGHDK; CDR2 reads SYGVNS. This CDR3 spans 13 amino acids. The DNA for the CDR3 is TGTGCCAGCAGCGCCCGGGGCGGCGGTGAAGCTTTCTTT. Its protein product is CASSARGGGEAFF.

A remark on this clone: Within the sample, other DNA sequences also encode this same CDR3. The chain carries TRBV7-2 and TRBJ2-7, with D possibly being TRBD2 (6 bases). Deletions cut 1 base from V and 3 bases from J, with 7 bases between. Germline V gene data show CDR1 as SGHTA and CDR2 as FQGNSA. The length of the CDR3 is 13 residues. CDR3: CASSLDSGYEQYF. CDR3 sequence (DNA): TGTGCCAGCAGCTTAGATAGCGGCTACGAGCAGTACTTC.

On this clone: Other DNA sequences in the same sample also yield this CDR3. The chain recombines TRBV9 with TRBJ2-7; D might be TRBD2 (6 bases). Germline V CDR1 and CDR2: SGDLS, YYNGEE. The CDR3 loop spans 14 amino acids. V lost 3 bases and J lost 0, with 10 bases in between. The CDR3 sequence is CASSGRDSSYEQYF. CDR3 coding DNA: TGTGCCAGCAGCGGCCGGGACTCCTCCTACGAGCAGTACTTC.

The chain is built from TRBV7-9 and TRBJ2-2; weak D call: TRBD1 (8 bases). CDR3 length equals 15 residues. The V and J ends lost 6 bases and 5 bases respectively, with 16 bases between them. Germline V lookup: CDR1 SEHNR, CDR2 FQNEAQ (reference sequence). The CDR3 DNA reads as TGTGCCAGCAGACTAGGACAGGGAGGGACCGGGGAGCTGTTTTTT. This codes for CASRLGQGGTGELFF.

CDR3 nucleotides: TGTGCCAGCAGCTTGACAGGGCACATGAACACTGAAGCTTTCTTT. Translation gives CASSLTGHMNTEAFF. This sequence joins TRBV11-2 and TRBJ1-1; 7 nucleotides align to TRBD1. Trimming cost V 3 bases and J 0 bases; bases outside gene matches: 4. The CDR3 spans 15 residues. Germline V gene sequence: CDR1 SGHAT, CDR2 FQNNGV.

The chain is built from TRBV29-1 and TRBJ1-2, with 8 positions matching TRBD1. The CDR3 runs 13 residues. Trimming cost V 7 bases and J 3 bases; bases outside gene matches: 7. Germline values: CDR1 SQVTM, CDR2 ANQGSEA. CDR3 sequence: CSGETGEDYGYTF. The DNA for the CDR3 is TGCAGCGGGGAGACAGGGGAGGACTATGGCTACACCTTC. The full variable domain, in which reference TRBV29-1 and TRBJ1-2 provide the parts outside the CDR3, is SAVISQKPSRDICQRGTSLTIQCQVDSQVTMMFWYRQQPGQSLTLIATANQGSEATYESGFVIDKFPISRPNLTFSTLTVSNMSPEDSSIYLCSGETGEDYGYTFGSGTRLTVV.

The chain links TRBV30 to TRBJ1-4, with a possible D match to TRBD1 (5 bases). Trimming took 6 bases from V and 5 from J, leaving 16 bases between them. Germline V CDR1 and CDR2: GTSNPN, SVGIG (reference sequence). CDR3 length equals 14 residues. The CDR3 nucleotides are TGTGCCTGTTGGGGGGGACTGCTCAATGAAAAACTGTTTTTT. Translation: CACWGGLLNEKLFF.

The genes are TRBV18 and TRBJ1-1; D is undetermined. Trimming removed 2 bases from V and 10 bases from J, with 17 bases in between. The CDR3 runs to 14 residues. Germline-derived CDR1 and CDR2 are KGHSH and LQKENI. For the CDR3, the DNA is TGTGCCAGCTCACCAAACTCTGCCGGGCGGAGAGCTTTCTTT. Protein: CASSPNSAGRRAFF. Variable domain in full (rest from reference TRBV18 and TRBJ1-1): NAGVMQNPRHLVRRRGQEARLRCSPMKGHSHVYWYRQLPEEGLKFMVYLQKENIIDESGMPKERFSAEFPKEGPSILRIQQVVRGDSAAYFCASSPNSAGRRAFFGQGTRLTVV.

This clone was counted only a few times. This chain uses TRBV10-1 with TRBJ2-2; a possible D gene is TRBD2 (5 bases). The CDR3 has 14 amino acids. From germline, CDR1 is WNHNN and CDR2 SYGVQD (reference sequence). With 0 bases removed from V and 4 bases from J, the gap between germline ends came to 6 bases. The CDR3 region has the DNA TGCGCCAGCAGTGAGTCGAGGGCCACCGGGGAGCTGTTTTTT. Its translation: CASSESRATGELFF.

The chain uses TRBV5-6 and TRBJ1-3; 9 nucleotides match TRBD1. Germline CDR1 SGHDT, CDR2 YYEEEE. The CDR3 covers 14 residues. The V gene end was trimmed by 3 bases and the J gene end by 5 bases; junction bases not matched to a gene: 3. The CDR3 sequence is CASSSTGGRNTIYF. CDR3 DNA sequence: TGTGCCAGCAGCTCGACAGGGGGTAGAAACACCATATATTTT.

The chain couples TRBV5-6 to TRBJ1-4; D gene unclear. The germline gives CDR1 SGHDT, CDR2 YYEEEE. CDR3 size: 15 residues. Trimming shortened V by 2 bases and J by 3 bases, and 11 bases separated the two germline ends. Here the CDR3 reads CASSLTGSSNEKLFF. The CDR3 nucleotides read TGTGCCAGCAGCTTAACGGGGTCATCTAATGAAAAACTGTTTTTT.

This chain connects TRBV20-1 to TRBJ2-7; 7 positions agree with TRBD1. The trim removed 8 bases at V and 5 bases at J, leaving 6 bases unmatched. Germline-derived CDR1 and CDR2 are DFQATT and SNEGSKA (reference sequence). The CDR3 has 11 residues. The CDR3 bases are TGCAGTACAAGACAGGGCGACGAGCAGTACTTC. It encodes CSTRQGDEQYF.

This clone appeared a single time. V is TRBV2 and J is TRBJ2-4; TRBD2 matches at 7 bases. Trimming at V came to 6 bases and at J to 5 bases, leaving 10 bases not matched to a gene. The CDR3 is made up of 15 amino acids. Per germline, CDR1 SNHLY and CDR2 FYNNEI. CDR3 sequence reads: CASRAAGSTENIQYF. CDR3 sequence (DNA): TGTGCCAGCAGAGCAGCGGGGAGTACGGAAAACATTCAGTACTTC.

The gene calls are TRBV18 and TRBJ1-4, with 10 bases fitting TRBD1. Germline V gives CDR1 KGHSH, CDR2 LQKENI. V lost 3 bases and J lost 6; bases outside the gene matches: 4. The CDR3 loop spans 15 amino acids. As DNA, the CDR3 is TGTGCCAGCTCACCCCGACAGGGGGCTTATGAAAAACTGTTTTTT. It yields the protein CASSPRQGAYEKLFF.

The chain links TRBV5-1 to TRBJ2-3, with D possibly being TRBD1 or TRBD2 (5 bases each). Looked up from germline, CDR1 is SGHRS and CDR2 is YFSETQ. Trimming removed 0 bases at V and 3 bases at J, with 8 bases between. This CDR3 spans 14 amino acids. CDR3 loop: CASSLGWGTDTQYF. The CDR3 DNA reads as TGCGCCAGCAGCTTGGGCTGGGGGACAGATACGCAGTATTTT.

The J gene is TRBJ1-1, the V gene TRBV14; a weak D match, TRBD1 (6 bases). Germline CDR1 is SGHDN and CDR2 is FVKESK. This CDR3 is 14 amino acids long. Trimming pared 3 bases from V and 8 bases from J, leaving 16 bases between. This CDR3 is CASSHLKRGVEAFF. The CDR3 nucleotides read TGTGCCAGCAGCCACCTAAAAAGGGGGGTAGAAGCTTTCTTT.

V usage is TRBV4-1 and J usage is TRBJ2-7; TRBD1 matches 10 bases. The CDR3 has 17 residues. Germline-derived CDR1 and CDR2 are MGHRA and YSYEKL. The junction had 11 bases not matched to a gene; V was cut back by 4 bases and J by 2 bases. This CDR3 is CASSLSGQGKGTYEQYF. For the CDR3, the DNA is TGCGCCAGCAGCCTTTCGGGACAGGGGAAGGGGACCTACGAGCAGTACTTC.